The present T cell receptor beta chain was sequenced within a study of cytomegalovirus exposure and HLA in healthy donors. Worth noting for this clone: What it binds is not known.

The CDR3 loop spans 15 amino acids. Germline V lookup: CDR1 ENHRY, CDR2 SYGVKD. V dropped 4 bases and J dropped 1; count of bases not matched to a gene: 5. Whole-study results and caveats: One later analysis, an examination of the 100 to 150 validation repertoires, found that first-cohort TCR clusters tended to co-occur in them. Among the CMV-associated chains, three were confirmed in vitro as specific for CMV antigens. Cytomegalovirus association was assigned to about 150 TCR beta chains.

The table came from immunoSEQ multiplex PCR; TCRdb's copy has only in-frame clones and leaves some out. The table includes around 150,000 clones, 82% detected once. The sample consisted of PBMCs. The chain combines TRBV10-3 with TRBJ2-7, with 9 bases that match TRBD2. The receptor's source is a man aged 25 to 40 in good health and CMV-seropositive. CDR3 sequence: CAISATSGSSYEQYF. In DNA, the CDR3 is TGTGCCATCAGTGCGACTAGCGGATCATCCTACGAGCAGTACTTC.